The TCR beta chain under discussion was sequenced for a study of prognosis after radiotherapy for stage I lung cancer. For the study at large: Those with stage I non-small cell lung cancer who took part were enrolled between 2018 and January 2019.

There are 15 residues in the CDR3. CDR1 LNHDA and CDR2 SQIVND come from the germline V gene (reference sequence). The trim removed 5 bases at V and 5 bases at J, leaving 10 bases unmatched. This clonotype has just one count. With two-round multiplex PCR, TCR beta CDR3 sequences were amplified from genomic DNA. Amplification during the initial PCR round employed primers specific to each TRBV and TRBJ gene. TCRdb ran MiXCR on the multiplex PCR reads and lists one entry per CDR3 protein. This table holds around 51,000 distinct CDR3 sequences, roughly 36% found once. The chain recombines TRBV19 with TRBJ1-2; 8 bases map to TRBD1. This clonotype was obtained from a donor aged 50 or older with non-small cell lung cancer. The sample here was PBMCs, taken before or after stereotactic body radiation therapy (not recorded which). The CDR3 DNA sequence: TGTGCCAGTAGTGACTCCCGGACAGGGCCTTATGGCTACACCTTC. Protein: CASSDSRTGPYGYTF.